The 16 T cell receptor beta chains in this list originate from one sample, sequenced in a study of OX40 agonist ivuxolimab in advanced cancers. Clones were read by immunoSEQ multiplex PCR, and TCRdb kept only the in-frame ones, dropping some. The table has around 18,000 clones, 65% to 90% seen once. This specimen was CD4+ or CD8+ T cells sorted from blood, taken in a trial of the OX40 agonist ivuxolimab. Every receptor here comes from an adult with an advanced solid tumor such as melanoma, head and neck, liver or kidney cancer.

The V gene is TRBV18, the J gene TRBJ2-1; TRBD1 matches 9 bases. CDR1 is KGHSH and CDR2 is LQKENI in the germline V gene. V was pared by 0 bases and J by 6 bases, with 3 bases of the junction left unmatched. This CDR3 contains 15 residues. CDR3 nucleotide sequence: TGTGCCAGCTCACCACCCGGGACAGGGTCCAATGAGCAGTTCTTC. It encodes CASSPPGTGSNEQFF.

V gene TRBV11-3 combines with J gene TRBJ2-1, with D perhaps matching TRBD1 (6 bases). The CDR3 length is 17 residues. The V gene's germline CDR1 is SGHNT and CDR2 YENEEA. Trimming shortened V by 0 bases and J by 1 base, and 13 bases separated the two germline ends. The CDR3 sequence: CASSLEGTPRSYNEQFF. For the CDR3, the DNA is TGTGCCAGCAGCTTAGAGGGGACACCCCGGTCCTACAATGAGCAGTTCTTC. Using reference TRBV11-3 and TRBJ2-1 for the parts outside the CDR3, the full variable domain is EAGVVQSPRYKIIEKKQPVAFWCNPISGHNTLYWYLQNLGQGPELLIRYENEEAVDDSQLPKDRFSAERLKGVDSTLKIQPAELGDSAVYLCASSLEGTPRSYNEQFFGPGTRLTVL.

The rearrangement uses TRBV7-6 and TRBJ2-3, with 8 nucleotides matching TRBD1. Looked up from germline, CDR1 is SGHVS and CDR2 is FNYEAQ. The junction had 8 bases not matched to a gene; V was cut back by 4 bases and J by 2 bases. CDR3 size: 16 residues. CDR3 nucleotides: TGTGCCAGCAGCTCCGGGACAGGCCTAAACACAGATACGCAGTATTTT. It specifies CASSSGTGLNTDTQYF. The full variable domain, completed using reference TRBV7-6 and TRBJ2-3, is GAGVSQSPRYKVTKRGQDVALRCDPISGHVSLYWYRQALGQGPEFLTYFNYEAQQDKSGLPNDRFSAERPEGSISTLTIQRTEQRDSAMYRCASSSGTGLNTDTQYFGPGTRLTVL.

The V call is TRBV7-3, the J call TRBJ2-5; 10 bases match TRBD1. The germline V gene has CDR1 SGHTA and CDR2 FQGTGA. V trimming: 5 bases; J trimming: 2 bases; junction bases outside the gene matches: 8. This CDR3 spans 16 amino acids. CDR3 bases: TGTGCCAGCAGCCCCGGACAGGGGGGAGCTCAAGAGACCCAGTACTTC. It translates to CASSPGQGGAQETQYF.

The CDR3 bases are TGTGCCAGCAGCTTAAGCCCCGGGGCGGGCCAAGAGACCCAGTACTTC. Amino acids: CASSLSPGAGQETQYF. The rearrangement links TRBV7-3 to TRBJ2-5; D is perhaps TRBD1 or TRBD2 (5 bases each). Trimming stripped 1 base from V and 1 base from J, with 13 bases between. CDR3 length: 16 amino acids. Germline values: CDR1 SGHTA, CDR2 FQGTGA.

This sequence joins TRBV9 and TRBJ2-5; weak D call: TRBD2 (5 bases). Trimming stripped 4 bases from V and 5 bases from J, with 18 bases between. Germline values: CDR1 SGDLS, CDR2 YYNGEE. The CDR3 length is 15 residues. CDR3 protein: CASSFSAGSGETQYF. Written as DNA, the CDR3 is TGTGCCAGCAGCTTTTCGGCGGGCTCTGGGGAGACCCAGTACTTC.

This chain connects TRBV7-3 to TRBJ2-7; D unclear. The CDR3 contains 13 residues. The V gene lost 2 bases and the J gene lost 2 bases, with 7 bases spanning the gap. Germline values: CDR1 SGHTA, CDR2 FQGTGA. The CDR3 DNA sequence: TGTGCCAGCAGCTTAGGAAGAACCTACGAGCAGTACTTC. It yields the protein CASSLGRTYEQYF.

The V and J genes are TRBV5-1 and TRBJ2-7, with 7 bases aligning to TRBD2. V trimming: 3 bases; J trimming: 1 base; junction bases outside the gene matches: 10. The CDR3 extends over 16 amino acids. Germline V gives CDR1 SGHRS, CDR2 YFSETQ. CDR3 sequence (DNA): TGCGCCAGCAGCTCCGGAGGTCCTAGCGGTTCCTACGAGCAGTACTTC. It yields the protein CASSSGGPSGSYEQYF.

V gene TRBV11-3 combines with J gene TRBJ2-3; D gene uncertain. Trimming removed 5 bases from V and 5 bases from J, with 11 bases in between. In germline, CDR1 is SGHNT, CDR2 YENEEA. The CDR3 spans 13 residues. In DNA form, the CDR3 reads TGTGCCAGCAGCATATCCCCGCGAGATACGCAGTATTTT. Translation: CASSISPRDTQYF.

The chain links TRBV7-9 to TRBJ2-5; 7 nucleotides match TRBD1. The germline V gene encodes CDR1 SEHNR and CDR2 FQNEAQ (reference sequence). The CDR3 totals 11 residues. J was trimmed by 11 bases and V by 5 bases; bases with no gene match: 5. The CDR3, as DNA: TGTGCCAGCAGCCAAGGACAGGTTCAGTACTTC. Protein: CASSQGQVQYF.

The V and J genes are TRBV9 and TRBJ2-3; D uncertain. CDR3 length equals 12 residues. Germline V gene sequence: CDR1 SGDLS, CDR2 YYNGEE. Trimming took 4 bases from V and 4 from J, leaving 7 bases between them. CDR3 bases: TGTGCCAGCAGCCTGACCCCAGATACGCAGTATTTT. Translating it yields CASSLTPDTQYF.

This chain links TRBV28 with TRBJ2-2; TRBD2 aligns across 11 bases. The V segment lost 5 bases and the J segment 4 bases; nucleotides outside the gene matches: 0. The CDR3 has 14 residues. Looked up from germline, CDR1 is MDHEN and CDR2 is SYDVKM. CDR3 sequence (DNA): TGTGCCAGCAGTGGACTAGCGGGCACCGGGGAGCTGTTTTTT. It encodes CASSGLAGTGELFF.

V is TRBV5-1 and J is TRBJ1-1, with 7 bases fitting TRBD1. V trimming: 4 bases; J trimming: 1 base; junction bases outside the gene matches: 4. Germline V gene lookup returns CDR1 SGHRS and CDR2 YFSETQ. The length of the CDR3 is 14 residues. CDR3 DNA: TGCGCCAGCAGCCGCAGGACAGGGAACACTGAAGCTTTCTTT. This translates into CASSRRTGNTEAFF.

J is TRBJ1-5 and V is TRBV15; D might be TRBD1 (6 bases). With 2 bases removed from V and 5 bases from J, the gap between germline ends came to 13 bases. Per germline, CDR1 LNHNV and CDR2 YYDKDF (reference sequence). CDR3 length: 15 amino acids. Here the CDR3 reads CATSRSGDTHQPQHF. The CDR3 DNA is TGTGCCACCAGCAGATCTGGGGACACCCATCAGCCCCAGCATTTT.

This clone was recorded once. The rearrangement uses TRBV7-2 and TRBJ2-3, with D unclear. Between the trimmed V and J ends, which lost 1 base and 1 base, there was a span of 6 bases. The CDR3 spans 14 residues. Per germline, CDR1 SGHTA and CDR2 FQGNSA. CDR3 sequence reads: CASSLGPGTDTQYF. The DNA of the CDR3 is TGTGCCAGCAGCTTAGGCCCGGGCACAGATACGCAGTATTTT.

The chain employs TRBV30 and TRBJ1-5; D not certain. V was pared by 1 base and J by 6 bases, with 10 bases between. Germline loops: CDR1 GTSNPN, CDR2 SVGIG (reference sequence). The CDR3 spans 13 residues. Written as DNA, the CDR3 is TGTGCCTGGAGTGAAGGTTTCGCTCAGCCCCAGCATTTT. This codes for CAWSEGFAQPQHF. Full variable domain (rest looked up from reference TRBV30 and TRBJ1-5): SQTIHQWPATLVQPVGSPLSLECTVEGTSNPNLYWYRQAAGRGLQLLFYSVGIGQISSEVPQNLSASRPQDRQFILSSKKLLLSDSGFYLCAWSEGFAQPQHFGDGTRLSIL.